The clone carrying this T cell receptor beta chain appeared a single time. This specimen belongs to a study of CD8+CD57+ T cells in acquired aplastic anemia. The V and J ends lost 6 bases and 1 base respectively, with 16 bases between them. The germline gives CDR1 DFQATT, CDR2 SNEGSKA (reference sequence). This CDR3 spans 15 amino acids. Genomic DNA acted as the template from which TCR beta VDJ combination and CDR3 sequence profiling were carried out. Each CDR3 protein gets one entry after TCRdb re-called the reads with MiXCR. The table records some 290,000 distinct CDR3 sequences, 55% to 65% of them present only once.

This sequence originates from a human donor with severe aplastic anemia or a healthy control (not recorded which). V is TRBV20-1 and J is TRBJ1-5; D gene unclear. The specimen sequenced was sorted CD4+, CD8+, or CD8+CD57+ T cells (not recorded which) from PBMCs. This chain's CDR3 is CSATPTVLSNQPQHF. CDR3 DNA sequence: TGCAGTGCGACGCCCACGGTGTTGAGCAATCAGCCCCAGCATTTT.